These T cell receptor beta chains were read from a single sample in a study of blood T cell repertoires in COVID-19. The data were produced by immunoSEQ multiplex PCR, yet TCRdb's version contains in-frame clones alone and is incomplete. Of 140,000 or so clones listed, 75% to 90% are singletons. The material sequenced was peripheral blood. These receptors originate from a man aged 70 or older who had recovered from COVID-19. CDR3s include the opening cysteine and the closing phenylalanine or tryptophan. A D gene is named only where the DNA matches it firmly. For some rows the clone size is stated as once, few or many, or as a class when expanded; others skip it.

V gene: TRBV2; J gene: TRBJ2-2; clone size: -; D gene: TRBD2; CDR3 DNA: TGTGCCAGCAGCCTTAGCGGGAGTGGGCCCGGGGAGCTGTTTTTT; CDR3 protein: CASSLSGSGPGELFF
V gene: TRBV7-9; J gene: TRBJ2-3; clone size: -; D gene: -; CDR3 DNA: TGTGCCAGCAGGGGCAGGGGCGCAGATACGCAGTATTTT; CDR3 protein: CASRGRGADTQYF
V gene: TRBV23-1; J gene: TRBJ1-1; clone size: -; D gene: -; CDR3 DNA: TGCGCCAGCAGTCATCCTGAGTGGAGGGGTAGGACTGAAGCTTTCTTT; CDR3 protein: CASSHPEWRGRTEAFF
V gene: TRBV2; J gene: TRBJ2-2; clone size: once; D gene: -; CDR3 DNA: TGTGCCAGCAGGGGTAACAGCCCCGGGGAGCTGTTTTTT; CDR3 protein: CASRGNSPGELFF
V gene: TRBV27; J gene: TRBJ1-1; clone size: -; D gene: TRBD1; CDR3 DNA: TGTGCCAGCAGGGAGGGGGTGATCGGGACAGGGACGAACACTGAAGCTTTCTTT; CDR3 protein: CASREGVIGTGTNTEAFF
V gene: TRBV25-1; J gene: TRBJ1-4; clone size: -; D gene: -; CDR3 DNA: TGTGCCAGCAGTGAACGAGGGGTCGGAGGGGATGAAAAACTGTTTTTT; CDR3 protein: CASSERGVGGDEKLFF
V gene: TRBV30; J gene: TRBJ2-7; clone size: -; D gene: TRBD1; CDR3 DNA: TGTGCCTGGAGTGTAAGACAGGGCACCTACGAGCAGTACTTC; CDR3 protein: CAWSVRQGTYEQYF
V gene: TRBV30; J gene: TRBJ2-1; clone size: -; D gene: -; CDR3 DNA: TGTGCCTGGAGTGTAAAGGGGTTGGTCAATGAGCAGTTCTTC; CDR3 protein: CAWSVKGLVNEQFF
V gene: TRBV30; J gene: TRBJ1-2; clone size: -; D gene: -; CDR3 DNA: TGTGCCTGGAGCCGAAGGGGTGACGGCTACACCTTC; CDR3 protein: CAWSRRGDGYTF
V gene: TRBV20-1; J gene: TRBJ1-1; clone size: once; D gene: -; CDR3 DNA: TGCAGTGCTAAGGGGCCCACTGAAGCTTTCTTT; CDR3 protein: CSAKGPTEAFF
V gene: TRBV15; J gene: TRBJ2-6; clone size: -; D gene: TRBD1; CDR3 DNA: TGTGCCACCAGCAGGGACAGGTTAGGCTCTGGGGCCAACGTCCTGACTTTC; CDR3 protein: CATSRDRLGSGANVLTF
V gene: TRBV3-1/TRBV3-2; J gene: TRBJ1-3; clone size: -; D gene: TRBD1; CDR3 DNA: TGTGCCAGCAGCCGCGCAGGGGGAACTGGAAACACCATATATTTT; CDR3 protein: CASSRAGGTGNTIYF
V gene: TRBV2; J gene: TRBJ2-7; clone size: -; D gene: -; CDR3 DNA: TGTGCCAGCAGTGAAAGGTGGCGGACTGCCTACGAGCAGTACTTC; CDR3 protein: CASSERWRTAYEQYF
V gene: TRBV7-2; J gene: TRBJ2-5; clone size: few; D gene: -; CDR3 DNA: TGTGCCAGCGGTACGGGGTCGACACTGGGGACCCAGTACTTC; CDR3 protein: CASGTGSTLGTQYF
V gene: TRBV4-3; J gene: TRBJ2-1; clone size: -; D gene: -; CDR3 DNA: TGCGCCAGCAGCCAAAGAACTGCGGGAACCTACAATGAGCAGTTCTTC; CDR3 protein: CASSQRTAGTYNEQFF
V gene: TRBV28; J gene: TRBJ2-7; clone size: -; D gene: -; CDR3 DNA: TGTGCCAGCAGTCTAAATACCTACGAGCAGTACTTC; CDR3 protein: CASSLNTYEQYF
V gene: TRBV14; J gene: TRBJ1-3; clone size: few; D gene: -; CDR3 DNA: TGTGCCAGCAGCCCGTGGGGCCTCGGGTTTATTGGAAACACCATATATTTT; CDR3 protein: CASSPWGLGFIGNTIYF
V gene: TRBV6-9; J gene: TRBJ1-5; clone size: -; D gene: TRBD1; CDR3 DNA: TGTGCCAGCAGTTTAGGGACAGGGACCTATAGCAATCAGCCCCAGCATTTT; CDR3 protein: CASSLGTGTYSNQPQHF
V gene: TRBV5-1; J gene: TRBJ2-7; clone size: once; D gene: TRBD1; CDR3 DNA: TGCGCCAGCAGCTGGGGGAGGGGACAGGGAGGCGAGCAGTACTTC; CDR3 protein: CASSWGRGQGGEQYF
V gene: TRBV4-3; J gene: TRBJ1-2; clone size: -; D gene: -; CDR3 DNA: TGCGCCAGCAGCCACAGGACAGTGGGCTATGGCTACACCTTC; CDR3 protein: CASSHRTVGYGYTF
V gene: TRBV7-2; J gene: TRBJ2-7; clone size: once; D gene: TRBD2; CDR3 DNA: TGTGCCAGCAGCTTAGTGACTAGCGGGAGAGGCGAGCAGTACTTC; CDR3 protein: CASSLVTSGRGEQYF
V gene: TRBV7-9; J gene: TRBJ2-5; clone size: -; D gene: -; CDR3 DNA: TGTGCCAGCAGCTTAGCGTGGGGGGAGGAGACCCAGTACTTC; CDR3 protein: CASSLAWGEETQYF
V gene: TRBV29-1; J gene: TRBJ2-1; clone size: -; D gene: -; CDR3 DNA: TGCAGCGTTCGTGGGAAAATGGGGGGACTTTACAATGAGCAGTTCTTC; CDR3 protein: CSVRGKMGGLYNEQFF
V gene: TRBV5-4; J gene: TRBJ1-5; clone size: -; D gene: TRBD1; CDR3 DNA: TGTGCCAGCAGCTTGGATCCGGGACAGGGACAGCCCCAGCATTTT; CDR3 protein: CASSLDPGQGQPQHF
V gene: TRBV7-9; J gene: TRBJ1-6; clone size: -; D gene: -; CDR3 DNA: TGTGCCAGCAGCTTACAGGGCTCCTATAATTCACCCCTCCACTTT; CDR3 protein: CASSLQGSYNSPLHF
V gene: TRBV10-3; J gene: TRBJ2-3; clone size: -; D gene: -; CDR3 DNA: TGTGCCATCAGTGATGTAGTATACGGAGCTAGCACAGATACGCAGTATTTT; CDR3 protein: CAISDVVYGASTDTQYF
V gene: TRBV30; J gene: TRBJ1-2; clone size: -; D gene: -; CDR3 DNA: TGTGCCTGGAGTGACCAGGGCTACGGCTACACCTTC; CDR3 protein: CAWSDQGYGYTF
V gene: TRBV25-1; J gene: TRBJ2-7; clone size: -; D gene: TRBD2; CDR3 DNA: TGTGCCAGCAGTGAATTAAGCGGGAGGGCCAATCACGAGCAGTACTTC; CDR3 protein: CASSELSGRANHEQYF
V gene: TRBV12-3/TRBV12-4; J gene: TRBJ2-7; clone size: -; D gene: TRBD2; CDR3 DNA: TGTGCCAGCAGTTGGAGCGGGGACTACGAGCAGTACTTC; CDR3 protein: CASSWSGDYEQYF
V gene: TRBV29-1; J gene: TRBJ2-7; clone size: -; D gene: -; CDR3 DNA: TGCAGCGCTGCCGGGAGCTCCTACGAGCAGTACTTC; CDR3 protein: CSAAGSSYEQYF
V gene: TRBV9; J gene: TRBJ2-3; clone size: -; D gene: TRBD2; CDR3 DNA: TGTGCCAGCAGCGTATTAGGTAGCGGGAGTTTAGATACGCAGTATTTT; CDR3 protein: CASSVLGSGSLDTQYF
V gene: TRBV19; J gene: TRBJ2-1; clone size: -; D gene: TRBD2; CDR3 DNA: TGTGCCAGTAGTAGGACTAGCGGGAGTGGCAATGAGCAGTTCTTC; CDR3 protein: CASSRTSGSGNEQFF
V gene: TRBV19; J gene: TRBJ2-7; clone size: -; D gene: -; CDR3 DNA: TGTGCCAGTAGTATAGGAGCAGGGTCTATCGAGCAGTACTTC; CDR3 protein: CASSIGAGSIEQYF
V gene: TRBV11-2; J gene: TRBJ2-5; clone size: -; D gene: -; CDR3 DNA: TGTGCCAGCAGCTTAGGGCCAGGCCAAGAGACCCAGTACTTC; CDR3 protein: CASSLGPGQETQYF
V gene: TRBV5-1; J gene: TRBJ1-2; clone size: -; D gene: TRBD1; CDR3 DNA: TGCGCCAGCAGCTGGGCGGGACAGGTAGAAGGCTACACCTTC; CDR3 protein: CASSWAGQVEGYTF
V gene: TRBV30; J gene: TRBJ2-1; clone size: -; D gene: TRBD2; CDR3 DNA: TGTGCCTGGAGTGTTTCGGGGGGTGAGCAGTTCTTC; CDR3 protein: CAWSVSGGEQFF
V gene: TRBV5-1; J gene: TRBJ2-7; clone size: -; D gene: -; CDR3 DNA: TGCGCCAGCAGCTTGGAGGGGATTGGGTACGAGCAGTACTTC; CDR3 protein: CASSLEGIGYEQYF
V gene: TRBV19; J gene: TRBJ2-5; clone size: -; D gene: -; CDR3 DNA: TGTGCCAGTAGTACCGACACGTACCAAGAGACCCAGTACTTC; CDR3 protein: CASSTDTYQETQYF
V gene: TRBV27; J gene: TRBJ2-7; clone size: -; D gene: TRBD2; CDR3 DNA: TGTGCCAGCAGTGGGACTAGCACCTACGAGCAGTACTTC; CDR3 protein: CASSGTSTYEQYF
V gene: TRBV7-8; J gene: TRBJ2-2; clone size: -; D gene: -; CDR3 DNA: TGTGCCAGCAGCCCCGGTAAGGGTAGCGAGGCCGGGGAGCTGTTTTTT; CDR3 protein: CASSPGKGSEAGELFF
V gene: TRBV27; J gene: TRBJ2-7; clone size: once; D gene: TRBD2; CDR3 DNA: TGTGCCAGCAGTTTTGGGGGGACTAGCTACGAGCAGTACTTC; CDR3 protein: CASSFGGTSYEQYF
V gene: TRBV2; J gene: TRBJ2-1; clone size: -; D gene: -; CDR3 DNA: TGTGCCAACTCCAGGGAATATGAGCAGTTCTTC; CDR3 protein: CANSREYEQFF
V gene: TRBV14; J gene: TRBJ2-7; clone size: once; D gene: TRBD2; CDR3 DNA: TGTGCCAGCAGCCCCTTCTCGCAGGGAGGGTACGAGCAGTACTTC; CDR3 protein: CASSPFSQGGYEQYF
V gene: TRBV7-2; J gene: TRBJ1-6; clone size: -; D gene: -; CDR3 DNA: TGTGCCAGCAGCTTATCAGGCTTCATTACGTTAGATTCACCCCTCCACTTT; CDR3 protein: CASSLSGFITLDSPLHF
V gene: TRBV6-5; J gene: TRBJ2-7; clone size: -; D gene: -; CDR3 DNA: TGTGCCAGCACCGACTGGAAAGCCTTCTACGAGCAGTACTTC; CDR3 protein: CASTDWKAFYEQYF